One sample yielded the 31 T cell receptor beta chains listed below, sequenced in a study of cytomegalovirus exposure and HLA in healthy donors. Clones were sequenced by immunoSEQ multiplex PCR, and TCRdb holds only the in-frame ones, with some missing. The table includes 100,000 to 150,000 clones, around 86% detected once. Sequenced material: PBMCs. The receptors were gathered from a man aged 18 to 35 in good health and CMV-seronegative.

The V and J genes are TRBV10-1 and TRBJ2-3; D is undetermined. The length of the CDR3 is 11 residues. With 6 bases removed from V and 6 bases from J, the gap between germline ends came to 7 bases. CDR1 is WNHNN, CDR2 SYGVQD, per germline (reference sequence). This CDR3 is CASSLEDTQYF. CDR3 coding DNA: TGCGCCAGCAGCTTAGAGGATACGCAGTATTTT.

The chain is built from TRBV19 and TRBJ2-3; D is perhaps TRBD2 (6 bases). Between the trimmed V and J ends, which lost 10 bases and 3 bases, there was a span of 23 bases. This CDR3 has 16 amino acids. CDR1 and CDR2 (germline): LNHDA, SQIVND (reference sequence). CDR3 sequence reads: CATKPLSRGLTDTQYF. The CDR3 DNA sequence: TGTGCCACCAAACCGCTCTCGCGGGGATTGACAGATACGCAGTATTTT. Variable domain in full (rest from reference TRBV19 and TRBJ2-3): DGGITQSPKYLFRKEGQNVTLSCEQNLNHDAMYWYRQDPGQGLRLIYYSQIVNDFQKGDIAEGYSVSREKKESFPLTVTSAQKNPTAFYLCATKPLSRGLTDTQYFGPGTRLTVL.

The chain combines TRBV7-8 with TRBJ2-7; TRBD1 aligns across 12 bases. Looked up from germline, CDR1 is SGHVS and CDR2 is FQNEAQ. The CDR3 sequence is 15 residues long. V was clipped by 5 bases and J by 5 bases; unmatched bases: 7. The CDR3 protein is CASSPGTGGLDEQYF. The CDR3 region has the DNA TGTGCCAGCAGCCCAGGGACAGGGGGCTTAGACGAGCAGTACTTC.

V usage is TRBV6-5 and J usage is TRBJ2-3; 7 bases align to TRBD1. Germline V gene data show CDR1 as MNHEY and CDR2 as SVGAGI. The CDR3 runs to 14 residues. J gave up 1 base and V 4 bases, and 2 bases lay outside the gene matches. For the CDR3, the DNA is TGTGCCAGCAGTTCCACAGGGGGCACAGATACGCAGTATTTT. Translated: CASSSTGGTDTQYF.

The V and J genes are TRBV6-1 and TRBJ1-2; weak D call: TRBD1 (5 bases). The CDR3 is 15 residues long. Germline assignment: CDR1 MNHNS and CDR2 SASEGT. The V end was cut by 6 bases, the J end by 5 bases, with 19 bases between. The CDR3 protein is CASSPTLGEGYGYTF. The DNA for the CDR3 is TGTGCCAGCAGCCCGACTCTGGGGGAGGGATATGGCTACACCTTC.

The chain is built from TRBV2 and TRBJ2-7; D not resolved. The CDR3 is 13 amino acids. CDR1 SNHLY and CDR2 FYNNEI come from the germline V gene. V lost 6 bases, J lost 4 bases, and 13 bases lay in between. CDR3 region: CASRARQLYEQYF. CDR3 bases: TGTGCCAGCAGAGCGCGGCAGCTGTACGAGCAGTACTTC.

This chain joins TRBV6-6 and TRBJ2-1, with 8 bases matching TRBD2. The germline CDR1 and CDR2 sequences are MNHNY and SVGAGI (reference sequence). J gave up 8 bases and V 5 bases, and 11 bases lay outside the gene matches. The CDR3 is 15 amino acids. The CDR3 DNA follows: TGTGCCAGCAGTGACCCGGGACTAGTGGGGGATGAGCAGTTCTTC. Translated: CASSDPGLVGDEQFF.

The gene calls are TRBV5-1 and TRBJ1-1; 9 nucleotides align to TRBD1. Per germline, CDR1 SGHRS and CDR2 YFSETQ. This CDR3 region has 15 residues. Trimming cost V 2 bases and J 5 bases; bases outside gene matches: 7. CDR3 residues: CASSLGDRDWTEAFF. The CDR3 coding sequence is TGCGCCAGCAGCTTAGGGGACAGGGATTGGACTGAAGCTTTCTTT.

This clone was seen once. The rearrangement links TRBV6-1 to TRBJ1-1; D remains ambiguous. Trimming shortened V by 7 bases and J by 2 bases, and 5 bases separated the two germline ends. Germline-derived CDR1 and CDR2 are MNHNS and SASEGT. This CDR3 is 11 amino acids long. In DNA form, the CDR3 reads TGTGCCAGCAAAATAAACACTGAAGCTTTCTTT. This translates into CASKINTEAFF.

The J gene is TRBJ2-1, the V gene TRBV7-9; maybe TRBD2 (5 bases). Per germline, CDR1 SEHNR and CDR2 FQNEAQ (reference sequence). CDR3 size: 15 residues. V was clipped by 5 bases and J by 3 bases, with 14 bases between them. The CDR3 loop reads CASSTNRGDYNEQFF. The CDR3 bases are TGTGCCAGCAGCACGAACCGGGGAGACTACAATGAGCAGTTCTTC.

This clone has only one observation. This CDR3 is CASSSPEVGGRETQYF. The CDR3 bases are TGTGCCAGCAGTTCCCCCGAAGTCGGGGGGAGGGAGACCCAGTACTTC. This chain links TRBV6-5 with TRBJ2-5; 7 bases match TRBD2. There are 16 residues in the CDR3. Trimming at V came to 4 bases and at J to 5 bases, leaving 13 bases not matched to a gene. The germline CDR1 and CDR2 sequences are MNHEY and SVGAGI.

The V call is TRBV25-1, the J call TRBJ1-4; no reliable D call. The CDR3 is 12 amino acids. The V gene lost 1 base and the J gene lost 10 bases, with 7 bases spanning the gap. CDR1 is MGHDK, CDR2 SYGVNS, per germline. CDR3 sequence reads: CASSESRGKLFF. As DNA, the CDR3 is TGTGCCAGCAGTGAATCCCGGGGAAAACTGTTTTTT.

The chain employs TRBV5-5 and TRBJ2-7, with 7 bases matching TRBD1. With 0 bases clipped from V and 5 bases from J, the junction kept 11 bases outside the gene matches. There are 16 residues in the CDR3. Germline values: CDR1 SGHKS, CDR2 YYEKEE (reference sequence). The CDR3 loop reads CASSLGQGTFDHEQYF. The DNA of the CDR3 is TGTGCCAGCAGCTTGGGACAGGGTACCTTTGACCACGAGCAGTACTTC. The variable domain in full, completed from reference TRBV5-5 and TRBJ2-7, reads DAGVTQSPTHLIKTRGQQVTLRCSPISGHKSVSWYQQVLGQGPQFIFQYYEKEERGRGNFPDRFSARQFPNYSSELNVNALLLGDSALYLCASSLGQGTFDHEQYFGPGTRLTVT.

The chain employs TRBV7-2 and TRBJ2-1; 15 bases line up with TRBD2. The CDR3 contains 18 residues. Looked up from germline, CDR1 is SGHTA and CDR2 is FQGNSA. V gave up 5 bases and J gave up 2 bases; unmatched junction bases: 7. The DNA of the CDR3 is TGTGCCAGCAGCCCCCGGGGACTAGCGGGAGGAACCTACAATGAGCAGTTCTTC. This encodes CASSPRGLAGGTYNEQFF. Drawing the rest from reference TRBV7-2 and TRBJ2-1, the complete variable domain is GAGVSQSPSNKVTEKGKDVELRCDPISGHTALYWYRQSLGQGLEFLIYFQGNSAPDKSGLPSDRFSAERTGGSVSTLTIQRTQQEDSAVYLCASSPRGLAGGTYNEQFFGPGTRLTVL.

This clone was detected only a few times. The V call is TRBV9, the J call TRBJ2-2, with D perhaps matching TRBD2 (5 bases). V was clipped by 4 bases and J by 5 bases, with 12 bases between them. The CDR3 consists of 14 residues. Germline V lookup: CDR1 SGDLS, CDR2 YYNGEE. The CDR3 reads CASSLTGRTGELFF. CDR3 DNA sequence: TGTGCCAGCAGCCTTACGGGAAGGACCGGGGAGCTGTTTTTT.

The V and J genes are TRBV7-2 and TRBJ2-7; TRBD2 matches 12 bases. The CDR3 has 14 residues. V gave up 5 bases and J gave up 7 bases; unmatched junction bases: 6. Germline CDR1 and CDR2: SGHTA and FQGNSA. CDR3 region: CASSPGLAGYEQYF. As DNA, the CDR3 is TGTGCCAGCAGCCCAGGACTAGCGGGATATGAGCAGTACTTC.

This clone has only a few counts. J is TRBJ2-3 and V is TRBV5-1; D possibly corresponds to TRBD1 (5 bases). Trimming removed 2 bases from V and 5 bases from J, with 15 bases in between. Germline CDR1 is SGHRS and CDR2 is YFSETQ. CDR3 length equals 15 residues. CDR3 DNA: TGCGCCAGCAGCTTAAGGGGAACAGCGATAGATACGCAGTATTTT. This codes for CASSLRGTAIDTQYF.

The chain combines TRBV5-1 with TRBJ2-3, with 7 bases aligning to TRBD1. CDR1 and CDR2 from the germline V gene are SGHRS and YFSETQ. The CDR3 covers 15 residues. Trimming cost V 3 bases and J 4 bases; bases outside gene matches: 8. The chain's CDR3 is CASSSSTGRPDTQYF. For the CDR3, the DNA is TGCGCCAGCAGCTCCTCGACAGGGCGCCCAGATACGCAGTATTTT.

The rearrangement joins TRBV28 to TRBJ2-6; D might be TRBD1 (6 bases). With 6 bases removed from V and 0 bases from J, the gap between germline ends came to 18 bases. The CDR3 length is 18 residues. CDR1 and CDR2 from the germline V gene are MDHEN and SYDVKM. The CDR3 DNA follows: TGTGCCAGCAGCGTCATTGACAGGCGATACTCTGGGGCCAACGTCCTGACTTTC. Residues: CASSVIDRRYSGANVLTF. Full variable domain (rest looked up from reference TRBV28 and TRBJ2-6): DVKVTQSSRYLVKRTGEKVFLECVQDMDHENMFWYRQDPGLGLRLIYFSYDVKMKEKGDIPEGYSVSREKKERFSLILESASTNQTSMYLCASSVIDRRYSGANVLTFGAGSRLTVL.

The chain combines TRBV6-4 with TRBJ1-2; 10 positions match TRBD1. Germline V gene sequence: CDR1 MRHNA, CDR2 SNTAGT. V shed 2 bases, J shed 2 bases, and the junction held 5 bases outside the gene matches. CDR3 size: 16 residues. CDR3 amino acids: CASSDGGTGANYGYTF. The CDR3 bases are TGTGCCAGCAGTGACGGAGGGACAGGGGCGAACTATGGCTACACCTTC.

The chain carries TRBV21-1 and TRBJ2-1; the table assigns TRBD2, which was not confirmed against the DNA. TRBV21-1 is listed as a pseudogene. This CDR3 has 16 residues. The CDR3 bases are TGTGCCAGCAGCAAAGATAGACTAGCGGTGTTAGACGAGCAGTTCTTC. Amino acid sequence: CASSKDRLAVLDEQFF.

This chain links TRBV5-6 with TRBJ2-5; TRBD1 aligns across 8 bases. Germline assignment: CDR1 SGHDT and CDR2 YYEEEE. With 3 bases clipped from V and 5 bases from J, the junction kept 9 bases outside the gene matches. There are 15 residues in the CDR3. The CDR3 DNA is TGTGCCAGCAGCTGGACAGGGCTCCCTGGGGAGACCCAGTACTTC. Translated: CASSWTGLPGETQYF. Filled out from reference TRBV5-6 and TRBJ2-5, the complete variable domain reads DAGVTQSPTHLIKTRGQQVTLRCSPKSGHDTVSWYQQALGQGPQFIFQYYEEEERQRGNFPDRFSGHQFPNYSSELNVNALLLGDSALYLCASSWTGLPGETQYFGPGTRLLVL.

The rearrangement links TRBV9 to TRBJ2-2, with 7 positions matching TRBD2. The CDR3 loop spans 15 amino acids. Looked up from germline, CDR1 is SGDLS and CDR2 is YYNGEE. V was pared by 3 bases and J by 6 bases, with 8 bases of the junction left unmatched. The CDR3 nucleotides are TGTGCCAGCAGCGCGCCCGCCAGCGGGGCCGGGGAGCTGTTTTTT. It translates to CASSAPASGAGELFF.

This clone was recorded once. The CDR3 spells CASTSRTGGWDEQFF. The CDR3 DNA follows: TGTGCCAGCACCTCCCGGACAGGGGGTTGGGATGAGCAGTTCTTC. This chain connects TRBV6-5 to TRBJ2-1; 10 nucleotides agree with TRBD1. The CDR3 covers 15 residues. Unmatched junction bases numbered 11, after V lost 7 bases and J lost 8 bases. CDR1 is MNHEY and CDR2 is SVGAGI in the germline V gene.

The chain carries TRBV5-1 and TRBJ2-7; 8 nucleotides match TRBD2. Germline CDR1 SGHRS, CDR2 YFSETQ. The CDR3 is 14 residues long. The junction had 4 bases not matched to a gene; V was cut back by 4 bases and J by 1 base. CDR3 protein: CASSGSGGSYEQYF. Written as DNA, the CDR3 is TGCGCCAGCAGCGGAAGCGGGGGATCCTACGAGCAGTACTTC. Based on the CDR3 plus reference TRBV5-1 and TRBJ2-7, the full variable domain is KAGVTQTPRYLIKTRGQQVTLSCSPISGHRSVSWYQQTPGQGLQFLFEYFSETQRNKGNFPGRFSGRQFSNSRSEMNVSTLELGDSALYLCASSGSGGSYEQYFGPGTRLTVT.

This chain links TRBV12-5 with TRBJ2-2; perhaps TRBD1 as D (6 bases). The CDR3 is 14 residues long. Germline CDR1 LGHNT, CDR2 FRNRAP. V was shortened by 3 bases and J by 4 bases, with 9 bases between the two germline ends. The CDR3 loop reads CASGFRDITGELFF. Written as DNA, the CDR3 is TGTGCTAGTGGTTTTAGGGACATCACCGGGGAGCTGTTTTTT.

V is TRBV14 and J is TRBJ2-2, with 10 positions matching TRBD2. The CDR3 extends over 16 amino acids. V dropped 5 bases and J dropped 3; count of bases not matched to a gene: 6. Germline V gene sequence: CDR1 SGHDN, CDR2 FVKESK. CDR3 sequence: CASSASGREDTGELFF. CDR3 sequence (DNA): TGTGCCAGCAGCGCGAGCGGGAGGGAGGACACCGGGGAGCTGTTTTTT.

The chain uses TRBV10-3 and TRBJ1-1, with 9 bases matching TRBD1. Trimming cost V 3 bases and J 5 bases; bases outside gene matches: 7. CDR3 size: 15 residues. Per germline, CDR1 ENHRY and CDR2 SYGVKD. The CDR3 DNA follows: TGTGCCATCAGTGAACAACAGGGGGCATGGACTGAAGCTTTCTTT. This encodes CAISEQQGAWTEAFF.

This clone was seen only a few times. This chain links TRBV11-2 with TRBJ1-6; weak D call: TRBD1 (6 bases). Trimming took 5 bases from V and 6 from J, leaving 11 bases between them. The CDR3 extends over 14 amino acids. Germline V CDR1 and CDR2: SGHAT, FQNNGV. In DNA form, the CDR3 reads TGTGCCAGCAGCCGGGGGGCAGGTAATTCACCCCTCCACTTT. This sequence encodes CASSRGAGNSPLHF.

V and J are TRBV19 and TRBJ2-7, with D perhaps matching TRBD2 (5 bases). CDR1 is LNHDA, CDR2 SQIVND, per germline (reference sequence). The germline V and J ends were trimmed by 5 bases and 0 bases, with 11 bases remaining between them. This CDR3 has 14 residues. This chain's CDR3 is CASSYNGVSYEQYF. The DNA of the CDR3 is TGTGCCAGTAGTTATAACGGGGTCTCCTACGAGCAGTACTTC.

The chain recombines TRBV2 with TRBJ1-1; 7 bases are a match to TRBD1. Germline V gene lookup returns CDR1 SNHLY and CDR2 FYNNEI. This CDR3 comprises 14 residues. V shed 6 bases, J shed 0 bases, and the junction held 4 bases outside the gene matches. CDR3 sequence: CASRQGTLNTEAFF. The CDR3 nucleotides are TGTGCCAGCAGACAGGGGACCCTGAACACTGAAGCTTTCTTT.